This T cell receptor beta chain was obtained from a study of regulatory T cells in long-lasting Graves disease. Whole-study context: Persistent Graves' disease denoted over 5 years of antithyroid drugs plus positive TSH receptor antibodies. Study conclusions and caveats: With persistent disease, TRBV28, TRBJ1-2 and TRBJ2-5 were the favored segments.

From germline, CDR1 is SNHLY and CDR2 FYNNEI. This CDR3 comprises 15 residues. The V segment lost 1 base and the J segment 7 bases; nucleotides outside the gene matches: 4. Researchers made TCR beta libraries by using iRepertoire HTBI primers and running Arm-PCR on CDR3 regions. TCRdb ran MiXCR on the multiplex PCR reads and lists one entry per CDR3 protein. The sample includes fewer than 450,000 distinct CDR3 sequences, around 20% seen only once; the top ten take around 20%. Ten or more counts support this clonotype. Antigen: not known. Documented time point: persistent/refractory GD, antithyroid drugs over 5 years with positive TRAb. Researchers made the TCR library from RNA that was extracted from PBMCs.

This material consisted of peripheral blood mononuclear cells (PBMCs), taken when the disease was refractory, from a patient treated with antithyroid drugs. This rearrangement joins TRBV2 to TRBJ1-2, with TRBD1 matching over 12 bases. The TCR originated in a female donor with Graves disease. This chain's CDR3 is CASSEGGTGGFGYTF. CDR3 nucleotide sequence: TGTGCCAGCAGTGAAGGTGGGACAGGGGGCTTTGGCTACACCTTC.